Each of the 30 T cell receptor beta chains below was sequenced from the same sample in a study of spatial heterogeneity in lung cancer (dated by TCRdb to about 2019). The method behind the library was 5' RACE. The sequencer was a NextSeq 500. TCRdb redid the processing of the public reads, applying fastp at Q25 and MiXCR, and retained in-frame beta chains. Every entry covers one CDR3 protein and lists the most common genes and DNA from its rows. The sample table shows roughly 9,800 distinct CDR3 sequences, and around half are seen once. The top ten constitute 28% of the sample. What the work shows at the level of the full study, not this receptor alone: A correlation was observed between the number of expanded intratumoral alpha and beta TCRs and the tumor nonsynonymous mutation count.

No antigens are known for them. The sample's time point label, in plain terms: sample taken at primary tumor resection. The sequences come from lung tumor tissue, collected at surgery. These TCRs come from a female donor with early-stage non-small cell lung cancer.

This chain joins TRBV27 and TRBJ2-7; maybe TRBD1 (6 bases). Per the germline V gene, CDR1 is MNHEY and CDR2 is SMNVEV (reference sequence). Trimming stripped 6 bases from V and 4 bases from J, with 19 bases between. The CDR3 extends over 15 amino acids. The CDR3 sequence: CASSLRGLFQYEQYF. The CDR3 DNA sequence: TGTGCCAGCAGCCTCAGGGGCCTATTCCAGTACGAGCAGTACTTC.

The chain combines TRBV12-3 or TRBV12-4 with TRBJ2-5; 10 bases are a match to TRBD2. CDR3 length equals 14 residues. Trimming cost V 7 bases and J 6 bases; bases outside gene matches: 8. For the CDR3, the DNA is TGTGCCAGCACGCAGCGGGGGGGCGACAAGACCCAGTACTTC. This gives the protein CASTQRGGDKTQYF.

The CDR3 region has the DNA TGTGCCAGCAGTAATCACAATGAGCAGTTCTTC. Protein sequence: CASSNHNEQFF. The chain has TRBV12-3 or TRBV12-4 and TRBJ2-1, with D uncertain. The CDR3 is 11 amino acids. The V end was cut by 5 bases, the J end by 5 bases, with 4 bases between.

This clonotype came up a few times. The J gene is TRBJ1-5, the V gene TRBV12-3 or TRBV12-4; D not resolved. Trimming cost V 2 bases and J 5 bases, with 7 bases left between them. The CDR3 has 13 amino acids. The CDR3 bases are TGTGCCAGCAGTTTAAGCTACCATCAGCCCCAGCATTTT. Amino acids: CASSLSYHQPQHF.

This chain's CDR3 is CASRIDRVDFRNSPLHF. The CDR3 DNA follows: TGTGCCAGCAGAATAGACAGGGTCGATTTCCGGAATTCACCCCTCCACTTT. The genes are TRBV27 and TRBJ1-6; 7 bases agree with TRBD1. CDR1 and CDR2 from the germline V gene are MNHEY and SMNVEV (reference sequence). V gave up 6 bases and J gave up 7 bases; unmatched junction bases: 15. The CDR3 has 17 amino acids.

This rearrangement joins TRBV5-1 to TRBJ2-1; TRBD2 matches at 9 bases. CDR3 length: 15 amino acids. J was trimmed by 6 bases and V by 4 bases; bases with no gene match: 8. CDR1 is SGHRS, CDR2 YFSETQ, per germline. CDR3 in DNA: TGCGCCAGCAGCCCTAGCGGGACTAGCTTCAATGAGCAGTTCTTC. Its translation: CASSPSGTSFNEQFF.

This clonotype was seen a few times. The chain combines TRBV11-2 with TRBJ2-7, with D perhaps assigned TRBD1 or TRBD2 (5 bases each). V lost 3 bases and J lost 1, with 13 bases in between. The CDR3 is made up of 15 amino acids. Germline CDR1 SGHAT, CDR2 FQNNGV. The CDR3 sequence is CASSFGSWGSYEQYF. In DNA form, the CDR3 reads TGTGCCAGCAGCTTTGGGTCCTGGGGGTCCTACGAGCAGTACTTC.

The rearrangement links TRBV7-3 to TRBJ1-5; D is unclear. Looked up from germline, CDR1 is SGHTA and CDR2 is FQGTGA. The CDR3 spans 12 residues. Trimming shortened V by 2 bases and J by 4 bases, and 3 bases separated the two germline ends. CDR3 DNA sequence: TGTGCCAGCAGCTTAGGTAATCAGCCCCAGCATTTT. Translating gives CASSLGNQPQHF.

The chain is built from TRBV11-2 and TRBJ2-3, with a weak D call TRBD1 (6 bases). Germline CDR1 and CDR2: SGHAT and FQNNGV. The CDR3 is 15 residues long. Trimming shortened V by 5 bases and J by 2 bases, and 14 bases separated the two germline ends. CDR3 bases: TGTGCCAGCAGCACCAAGACAGGATTCACAGATACGCAGTATTTT. It codes for CASSTKTGFTDTQYF.

This clonotype was seen only a few times. The chain combines TRBV7-9 with TRBJ2-1; D possibly corresponds to TRBD1 (6 bases). The CDR3 consists of 16 residues. V was shortened by 1 base and J by 5 bases, with 15 bases between the two germline ends. The germline V gene encodes CDR1 SEHNR and CDR2 FQNEAQ (reference sequence). CDR3 sequence: CASSLEYREGDNEQFF. For the CDR3, the DNA is TGTGCCAGCAGCTTAGAGTACAGGGAAGGGGACAATGAGCAGTTCTTC.

The chain joins TRBV3-1 to TRBJ1-1, with no clear D. CDR3 size: 15 residues. Germline V gene lookup returns CDR1 LGHDT and CDR2 YNNKEL (reference sequence). The ends were cut back, 2 bases at V and 10 bases at J, with 20 bases in the middle. CDR3 region: CASSQRYGILVGAFF. In nucleotides, the CDR3 is TGTGCCAGCAGCCAACGATACGGGATCCTGGTAGGAGCTTTCTTT.

The V and J genes are TRBV7-2 and TRBJ1-5; no firm D call. The V gene lost 1 base and the J gene lost 6 bases, with 7 bases spanning the gap. This CDR3 region has 13 residues. Germline CDR1 and CDR2: SGHTA and FQGNSA. CDR3 in DNA: TGTGCCAGCAGCTTAGGGTCGGGTCAGCCCCAGCATTTT. Translated, it gives CASSLGSGQPQHF.

This chain links TRBV25-1 with TRBJ2-7; the D gene is possibly TRBD1 (5 bases). The germline V and J ends were trimmed by 4 bases and 3 bases, with 13 bases remaining between them. In germline, CDR1 is MGHDK, CDR2 SYGVNS. This CDR3 comprises 14 residues. The CDR3 nucleotides read TGTGCCAGCAGTGCCAGGGCCCCCTACTACGAGCAGTACTTC. Its translation is CASSARAPYYEQYF.

The genes are TRBV27 and TRBJ2-1; 7 bases fit TRBD2. V was clipped by 6 bases and J by 2 bases; unmatched bases: 10. The germline CDR1 and CDR2 sequences are MNHEY and SMNVEV (reference sequence). The CDR3 contains 16 residues. The CDR3 loop is CASSRGESGAYNEQFF. CDR3 bases: TGTGCCAGCAGCCGTGGGGAGAGCGGGGCCTACAATGAGCAGTTCTTC.

The J gene is TRBJ2-3, the V gene TRBV3-1, with TRBD2 matching 10 bases. CDR1 and CDR2 from the germline V gene are LGHDT and YNNKEL (reference sequence). This CDR3 contains 12 residues. Trimming cost V 4 bases and J 11 bases; bases outside gene matches: 3. Here the CDR3 reads CASSLAGGLQYF. Here the CDR3 DNA reads TGTGCCAGCAGCCTAGCGGGGGGCCTGCAGTATTTT.

The chain uses TRBV6-2 or TRBV6-3 and TRBJ1-5; D is unclear. The V end lost 1 base, the J end lost 7 bases, and 11 bases lay between the germline ends. CDR3 length: 14 amino acids. Germline V gives CDR1 MNHEY, CDR2 SVGEGT. DNA of the CDR3: TGTGCCAGCAGTTACTTGGGGTTGTCCCAGCCCCAGCATTTT. Translated: CASSYLGLSQPQHF.

The CDR3 nucleotides read TGCGCCAGCAGCCAAGATAGGGACGGGATGTTGGGTGAAGCTTTCTTT. Residues: CASSQDRDGMLGEAFF. V and J are TRBV4-3 and TRBJ1-1; TRBD1 might be the D (5 bases). The length of the CDR3 is 16 residues. The V and J ends lost 0 bases and 7 bases respectively, with 18 bases between them. CDR1 and CDR2 from the germline V gene are LGHNA and YSLEER.

The V call is TRBV3-1, the J call TRBJ1-2; D is possibly TRBD1 (5 bases). CDR3 length: 15 amino acids. Germline V CDR1 and CDR2: LGHDT, YNNKEL (reference sequence). The V end lost 2 bases, the J end lost 5 bases, and 15 bases lay between the germline ends. The CDR3 nucleotides read TGTGCCAGCAGCCAAAGCCACGGGACTTTGTATGGCTACACCTTC. Translating gives CASSQSHGTLYGYTF.

This clonotype has a handful of counts. The rearrangement joins TRBV5-1 to TRBJ2-7; D possibly corresponds to TRBD1 (6 bases). With 4 bases removed from V and 3 bases from J, the gap between germline ends came to 11 bases. CDR1 is SGHRS and CDR2 is YFSETQ in the germline V gene. CDR3 size: 13 residues. This chain's CDR3 is CASSTRTDYEQYF. DNA of the CDR3: TGCGCCAGCAGCACTCGGACAGACTACGAGCAGTACTTC. The full variable domain, its missing parts supplied by reference TRBV5-1 and TRBJ2-7, is KAGVTQTPRYLIKTRGQQVTLSCSPISGHRSVSWYQQTPGQGLQFLFEYFSETQRNKGNFPGRFSGRQFSNSRSEMNVSTLELGDSALYLCASSTRTDYEQYFGPGTRLTVT.

This clonotype was recorded a few times. This chain joins TRBV5-1 and TRBJ2-1; D unresolved. V was shortened by 2 bases and J by 7 bases, with 10 bases between the two germline ends. The CDR3 is 13 residues long. The germline CDR1 and CDR2 sequences are SGHRS and YFSETQ. The CDR3 reads CASSFWQKNEQFF. The CDR3 coding sequence is TGCGCCAGCAGCTTCTGGCAGAAGAATGAGCAGTTCTTC.

A single count supports this clonotype. A read error may account for a junction end that differs from germline. V and J are TRBV4-2 and TRBJ2-7; 11 bases are a match to TRBD1. CDR1 and CDR2 from the germline V gene are LGHNA and YNFKEQ. The CDR3 is 15 residues long. As DNA, the CDR3 is TGTGCCAGCAACCAAGGTGTACGGGACAGGGGGATGCAGTACTTC. Translation: CASNQGVRDRGMQYF.

The V gene is TRBV7-8, the J gene TRBJ1-6; no firm D call. The V end lost 4 bases, the J end lost 4 bases, and 5 bases lay between the germline ends. The CDR3 extends over 13 amino acids. Per the germline V gene, CDR1 is SGHVS and CDR2 is FQNEAQ. The CDR3 reads CASSSTYNSPLHF. CDR3 coding DNA: TGTGCCAGCAGCTCAACGTATAATTCACCCCTCCACTTT.

The V and J genes are TRBV6-5 and TRBJ2-6; D remains unclear. Germline CDR1 reads MNHEY; CDR2 reads SVGAGI. Deletions cut 0 bases from V and 4 bases from J, with 4 bases between. CDR3 length: 14 amino acids. The DNA for the CDR3 is TGTGCCAGCAGTTACTCTGTAGGGGCCAACGTCCTGACTTTC. This translates into CASSYSVGANVLTF.

This chain links TRBV7-9 with TRBJ2-3, with D uncertain. Trimming stripped 1 base from V and 5 bases from J, with 16 bases between. The CDR3 has 16 residues. Per the germline V gene, CDR1 is SEHNR and CDR2 is FQNEAQ (reference sequence). The DNA of the CDR3 is TGTGCCAGCAGCTTAGGTCTCGGTAGCCTTGGAGATACGCAGTATTTT. Amino acid sequence: CASSLGLGSLGDTQYF.

The chain employs TRBV20-1 and TRBJ1-1; 8 nucleotides line up with TRBD1. This CDR3 comprises 14 residues. From germline, CDR1 is DFQATT and CDR2 SNEGSKA (reference sequence). Losses at the gene ends were 5 bases for V and 3 bases for J; bases not matched to a gene: 8. CDR3 DNA sequence: TGCAGTGCTTCCCGAGACAGGGGCGACACTGAAGCTTTCTTT. This codes for CSASRDRGDTEAFF.

The V call is TRBV5-4, the J call TRBJ2-1, with TRBD2 as a possible D gene (7 bases). Germline CDR1 reads SGHNT; CDR2 reads YYREEE (reference sequence). The germline V and J ends were trimmed by 0 bases and 6 bases, with 19 bases remaining between them. The length of the CDR3 is 17 residues. The CDR3 loop reads CASSLGWRGGARNEQFF. DNA for the CDR3: TGTGCCAGCAGCTTGGGCTGGCGTGGGGGGGCCCGCAATGAGCAGTTCTTC.

This clonotype has just a few counts. J is TRBJ2-2 and V is TRBV7-6; D unclear. The CDR3 extends over 13 amino acids. The germline V gene encodes CDR1 SGHVS and CDR2 FNYEAQ. V lost 5 bases, J lost 5 bases, and 9 bases lay in between. CDR3 sequence (DNA): TGTGCCAGCAGCGCAAGATATACCGGGGAGCTGTTTTTT. This translates into CASSARYTGELFF.

The V and J genes are TRBV11-2 and TRBJ2-7; D possibly corresponds to TRBD2 (7 bases). There are 13 residues in the CDR3. Germline V gene data show CDR1 as SGHAT and CDR2 as FQNNGV. Trimming took 5 bases from V and 6 from J, leaving 14 bases between them. The CDR3 spells CASSTRGGSEQYF. CDR3 DNA sequence: TGTGCCAGCAGCACTAGGGGGGGCTCCGAGCAGTACTTC.

The chain couples TRBV28 to TRBJ1-2, with 8 nucleotides matching TRBD1. Germline V gives CDR1 MDHEN, CDR2 SYDVKM. The CDR3 has 17 residues. J gave up 5 bases and V 5 bases, and 16 bases lay outside the gene matches. As DNA, the CDR3 is TGTGCCAGCAGTACCTGGACAGGGTTATGGCAGGAGTATGGCTACACCTTC. This codes for CASSTWTGLWQEYGYTF.

The genes are TRBV20-1 and TRBJ2-1; 9 bases map to TRBD2. Germline V gene lookup returns CDR1 DFQATT and CDR2 SNEGSKA (reference sequence). The CDR3 runs to 14 residues. Trimming took 3 bases from V and 4 from J; bases not matched to a gene: 4. The CDR3 reads CSASPSGEYNEQFF. The CDR3 nucleotides read TGCAGTGCTAGTCCTAGCGGGGAGTACAATGAGCAGTTCTTC.